Below, 2 T cell receptor beta chains from the same sample are listed, as sequenced in a study of cytomegalovirus exposure and HLA in healthy donors. Primers: 60 Vbeta forward and 13 Jbeta reverse. TCRdb keeps only in-frame clones here, not all; method: immunoSEQ multiplex PCR. Of 80,000 to 100,000 clones in the sample, 60% to 85% were seen once. Input material: PBMCs. These receptor sequences come from a middle-aged man in good health and CMV-seropositive.

The chain employs TRBV9 and TRBJ2-2, with TRBD1 matching 7 bases. The junction had 12 bases not matched to a gene; V was cut back by 3 bases and J by 7 bases. The CDR3 sequence is 16 residues long. Germline CDR1 reads SGDLS; CDR2 reads YYNGEE. In DNA, the CDR3 is TGTGCCAGCAGCGCCCCTCGACAGGGCGACGGCGGGGAGCTGTTTTTT. This translates into CASSAPRQGDGGELFF.

As regards this clone: Germline and junction disagree at one end, which may indicate a read error. The chain has TRBV28 and TRBJ1-2; 9 bases map to TRBD1. Germline V gene data show CDR1 as MDHEN and CDR2 as SYDVKM. The CDR3 runs 19 residues. CDR3 protein: CASSLAQMLTGGRVDGYPF. CDR3 nucleotide sequence: TGTGCCAGCAGTTTGGCCCAAATGCTGACAGGGGGAAGGGTAGATGGCTACCCCTTC.